Described below is a single T cell receptor beta chain sequence and its context. This clone was found a few times. Its antigen is not yet known. No quality values exist for individual bases; no much larger clone is one base distant. The donors were healthy, HIV-negative adults with no recently reported acute infections or vaccinations. Only Caucasian adults living in Nashville, Tennessee, USA were represented among the donors. CD4+ T cells were enriched by magnetic negative selection; naive cells were then positively selected on CD45RA, and the negative fraction formed the memory subset. Blood was obtained by leukapheresis, after which PBMCs were separated by Ficoll-Histopaque density gradient centrifugation and cryopreserved in liquid nitrogen vapor phase. Purity and quantity of every magnetically sorted T cell population were checked by analytical flow cytometry. Genomic DNA was isolated from every sorted fraction and measured by UV absorbance on a Nanodrop 2000c.

The CDR3 measures 12 amino acids from cysteine to phenylalanine. Only the CDR3 part of the read is kept: 36 bases, read in frame from the first base. As encoded in the germline V gene, CDR1 is MNHNS while CDR2 is SASEGT. Trimming costs V 4 bases and J 2 bases, and their ends lie 5 bases apart. This sample is drawn from a study of shared clonotypes between healthy human individuals (TCRdb year 2020). Concerning the study at large: A few men and a couple of women, aged 18 to 49 years, made up the cohort. Per donor, three plates each were used for CD4 naive and CD4 memory, two for CD8 naive, and one for CD8 memory. Libraries were prepared and TCR repertoires were sequenced by different laboratories using diverse techniques, in order to increase sequencing depth and limit assay-specific biases. Between about 0.9 and 10 billion PBMCs per donor were obtained by leukapheresis. To estimate repertoire size and how much clonotypes are shared between individuals, the study performed deep sequencing of blood TCR repertoires from roughly five healthy adults.

Overall results and qualifications from the work: Naive subsets generally had larger estimated clonotype richness than memory subsets. Clonotypes shared by all four sorted-subset donors showed higher generation probabilities than non-shared clonotypes. The genetic and exposure-history diversity represented was limited by the small number of donors. Sampling was limited to blood, and TCR repertoires in tissue likely differ from TCR repertoires in blood. Pairwise subsampling led to the expectation that sequencing depth would affect the degree of clonotype sharing among donors. Sharing across four donors was observed for approximately 5% of naive CD4, around 3.5% of naive CD8, over 2% of memory CD4, and less than 0.45% of memory CD8 clonotypes. Incomplete sequencing was indicated by rarefaction of sorted-subset datasets, despite the large sequencing depth.

Using the deep immunoSEQ assay, multiplex PCR amplified TCR CDR3 regions from genomic DNA. Genomic DNA extracted from each cell subset was distributed evenly over all wells of several immunoSEQ 96-well plates, and each plate served as one replicate. Each replicate PCR for sorted subsets received about 0.2 ug genomic DNA, equal to roughly 33,000 T cell genomes. The purified libraries were quantified using a Qubit 3.0 fluorometer, sized with a Bioanalyzer 2100, and then quantified again using the KAPA Library Quantification kit. Every immunoSEQ 96-well plate was sequenced on a separate single-read 150-cycle Illumina NextSeq 550 flow cell. In the authors' own workflow: Because the immunoSEQ output included only junctional sequences and no quality scores, the filtering could not be the same as the filtering used for full-length reads. Sequences were annotated with PyIR, a Python wrapper for IgBLAST v1.9, using IMGT germline references to assign V/J genes and CDR3. Reads were removed for weak V/J assignments (E-value above 1e-6), missing CDR3, stop codons, out-of-frame junctions, or ambiguous translated residues. V3J clonotypes were defined as sequences sharing the same inferred V gene, J gene, and CDR3 amino acid sequence. To compute the percentage overlap between repertoires, the number of shared unique clonotypes was divided by the size of the smaller repertoire. Three approaches were used to assess repertoire richness: RTK rarefaction, the Chao1 estimator, and Recon v2.1 estimates of unobserved clonotypes. Generation probabilities for all TCRbeta clonotypes obtained by the gDNA method from a handful of donors were computed using OLGA. TCRdb's version of the immuneACCESS table is confined to in-frame rearrangements and falls short of the full clone set. An unresolved V gene accounts for under half of the shortfall where checked; the remainder is of unknown origin. V, J and clone size are taken as reported in that table, and D and trimming were inferred from the DNA itself. The sample table records 600,000 to 750,000 clones; 55% to 80% of these occur just once. The ten largest account for approximately 1.8% of the sample.

Sequenced sample: memory CD4+ T cells sorted from blood. The cell subset or site label, read with the paper, signifies: CD45RA-negative fraction. Recombination connected TRBV6-1 to TRBJ2-5, with no confidently assigned D gene. The sequence was obtained from a woman aged 25 to 39 in good health. The CDR3 protein: CASSVGQETQYF. The DNA is TGTGCCAGCAGTGTGGGGCAAGAGACCCAGTACTTC.